The clone carrying this T cell receptor (beta chain) was found a few times. TCRdb fed the 5' RACE reads into MiXCR, producing one record per CDR3 protein. Of under 40,000 distinct CDR3 sequences listed, about 13% are singletons. The time point denotes: longitudinal time-point 2. Volunteers from a blood bank in Maryland, USA, made up the healthy controls. The CDR3 is 16 residues long. CDR1 is LNHNV and CDR2 is YYDKDF in the germline V gene (reference sequence). V lost 0 bases and J lost 6; bases outside the gene matches: 9. The sample originates from a study of neurological immune-mediated disorders. Sequences were obtained from PBMCs. This chain uses TRBV15 with TRBJ2-7; 9 bases fit TRBD1. The sequence came from a woman aged 40 to 49 in good health. CDR3: CATSRESRDRASEQYF. CDR3 nucleotide sequence: TGTGCCACCAGCAGAGAATCGAGGGACAGGGCTAGCGAGCAGTACTTC.